This T cell receptor (beta chain) comes out of a study of blood T cell repertoires in COVID-19 (dated by TCRdb to the early 2020s). For context, the study as a whole: Samples from collaborators originated in the United States, Italy and Spain and spanned both the acute and convalescent phases of COVID-19. The material from the prospective study consisted of cDNA or gDNA derived from T cells, B-cell-depleted T cells, or PBMCs. Subjects who had been exposed to COVID-19, were actively infected with it, or had recovered from it provided the deeply sampled blood TCRbeta repertoires that made up the dataset. The repertoires were released in a freely available public database meant as a resource for research on the immune response to SARS-CoV-2. Samples were obtained from the ongoing ImmuneRACE study (first 160 participants) and from 950 to 1,500 subjects provided by 6 global collaborators. The sample metadata nearly always contained a de-identified subject ID, COVID-19 status, age in years and sex. Where available, HLA class I and class II types were obtained from metadata supplied by the sample provider rather than from assay-based typing.

The immunoSEQ Assay, a bias-controlled multiplex PCR, was used to amplify TCRbeta CDR3 regions from genomic DNA. The study's own analysis went as follows. The number of nucleated cells in each sample was estimated from the amplification of reference gene primers within the assay. To quantify the absolute abundance of each unique TCRbeta CDR3 rearrangement, sequence reads were collapsed and filtered. For each sample, productive Simpson clonality was calculated as the square root of Simpson's diversity index over productive rearrangements. The table comes from immuneACCESS by way of TCRdb, which keeps in-frame sequences with V and J called. Part of the clones is missing from these tables; in studies checked, under half for an unresolved V gene and the rest for unknown reasons. The DNA was the basis for D and trimming; V, J and clone size are from that table. Present in this sample are around 140,000 clones, more than 75% of which were seen just once. Of the sample, about 2.5% falls within the top ten clones.

Each collaborating institution followed its own protocols to collect whole blood in K2EDTA tubes. For TCRbeta analysis, collaborators shipped samples in one of three forms: frozen whole blood, isolated PBMCs, or DNA extracted from either of those sample types. Compared with germline, V lacks 2 bases and J lacks 7 bases; bases without a gene match: 2. Taken from the germline V gene, the CDR1 and CDR2 loops are ENHRY and SYGVKD. From cysteine to phenylalanine, the CDR3 is 14 amino acids long. The entry retains the CDR3 DNA only, 42 bases that are in frame from base 1. The paper's findings and limits, for the study overall: How much clinical and demographic metadata was included differed by source and by participant, and the metadata was provided uncurated.

Concerning this clone: Its antigen specificity is not known. No much larger clone is present one base from it, and per-base qualities are unavailable.

The sequence was collected from a human donor with acute or convalescent COVID-19. The donor label of this sample is uncertain. The sequencing sample was made of peripheral blood. The chain couples TRBV10-3 to TRBJ1-6, with 7 middle bases fitting TRBD1. The CDR3 sequence is CAISERDSNSPLHF. The DNA sequence is as follows: TGTGCCATCAGTGAGCGGGACAGCAATTCACCCCTCCACTTT.